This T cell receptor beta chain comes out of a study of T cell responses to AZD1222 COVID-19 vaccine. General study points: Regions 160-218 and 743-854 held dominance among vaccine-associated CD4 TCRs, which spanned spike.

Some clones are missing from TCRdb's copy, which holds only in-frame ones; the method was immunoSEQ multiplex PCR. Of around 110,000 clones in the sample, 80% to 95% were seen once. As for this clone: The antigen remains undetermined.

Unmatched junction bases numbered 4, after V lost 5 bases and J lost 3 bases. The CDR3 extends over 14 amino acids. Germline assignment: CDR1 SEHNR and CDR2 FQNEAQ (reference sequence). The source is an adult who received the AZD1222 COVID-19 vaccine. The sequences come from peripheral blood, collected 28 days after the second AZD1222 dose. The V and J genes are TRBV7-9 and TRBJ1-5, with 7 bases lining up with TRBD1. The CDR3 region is CASSTGTANQPQHF. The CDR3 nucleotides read TGTGCCAGCAGCACCGGGACAGCCAATCAGCCCCAGCATTTT.